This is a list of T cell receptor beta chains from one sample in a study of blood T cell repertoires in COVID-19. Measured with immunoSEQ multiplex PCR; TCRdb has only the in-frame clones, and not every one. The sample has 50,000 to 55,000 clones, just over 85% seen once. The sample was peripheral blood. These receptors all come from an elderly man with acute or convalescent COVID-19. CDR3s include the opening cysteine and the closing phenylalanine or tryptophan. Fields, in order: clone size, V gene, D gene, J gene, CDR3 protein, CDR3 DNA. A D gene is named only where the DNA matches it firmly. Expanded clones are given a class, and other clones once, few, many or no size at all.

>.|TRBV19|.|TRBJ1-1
CASSINGRNTEAFF
TGTGCCAGTAGTATAAATGGGAGGAACACTGAAGCTTTCTTT
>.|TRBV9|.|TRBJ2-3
CASSVALHVTDTQYF
TGTGCCAGCAGCGTAGCACTACACGTCACAGATACGCAGTATTTT
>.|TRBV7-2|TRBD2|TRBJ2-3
CASSPGTSGGATDTQYF
TGTGCCAGCAGCCCCGGGACTAGCGGGGGGGCTACAGATACGCAGTATTTT
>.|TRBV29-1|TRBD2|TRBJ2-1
CSVEGRGAFYNEQFF
TGCAGCGTGGAAGGGCGGGGGGCGTTCTACAATGAGCAGTTCTTC
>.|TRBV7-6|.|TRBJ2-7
CASSPSRTYEQYF
TGTGCCAGCAGCCCGAGTCGAACCTACGAGCAGTACTTC
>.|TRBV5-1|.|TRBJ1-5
CASSLEGQPQHF
TGCGCCAGCAGCTTGGAGGGGCAGCCCCAGCATTTT
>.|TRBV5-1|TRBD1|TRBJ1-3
CASSSRDRGNTIYF
TGCGCCAGCAGCTCCCGGGACAGGGGAAACACCATATATTTT
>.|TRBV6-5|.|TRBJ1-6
CASSYHSSYNSPLHF
TGTGCCAGCAGTTACCACAGCTCCTATAATTCACCCCTCCACTTT
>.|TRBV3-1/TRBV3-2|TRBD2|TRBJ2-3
CASSLGTSGGSTDTQYF
TGTGCCAGCAGCCTAGGGACTAGCGGGGGGAGCACAGATACGCAGTATTTT
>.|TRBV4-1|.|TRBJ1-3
CASSQVGFSGNTIYF
TGCGCCAGCAGCCAAGTTGGCTTTTCTGGAAACACCATATATTTT
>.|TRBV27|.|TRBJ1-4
CASSRQGRNNEKLFF
TGTGCCAGCAGTAGGCAGGGGCGGAATAATGAAAAACTGTTTTTT
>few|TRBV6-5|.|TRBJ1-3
CASSFRGFPSGNTIYF
TGTGCCAGCAGTTTTCGGGGATTTCCCTCTGGAAACACCATATATTTT
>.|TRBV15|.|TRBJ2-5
CATSSLLAQETQYF
TGTGCCACCAGCAGCTTACTAGCACAAGAGACCCAGTACTTC
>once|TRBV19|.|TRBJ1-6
CASSLRTVAGSPLHF
TGTGCCAGTAGTCTCAGGACGGTGGCGGGTTCACCCCTCCACTTT
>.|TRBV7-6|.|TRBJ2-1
CASSLAGGALNEQFF
TGTGCCAGCAGCTTAGCAGGGGGGGCTTTAAATGAGCAGTTCTTC
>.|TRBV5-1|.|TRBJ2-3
CASSMGPPRTTDTQYF
TGCGCCAGCAGCATGGGACCCCCTAGGACAACAGATACGCAGTATTTT
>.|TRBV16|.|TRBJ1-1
CASSQPKGMNTEAFF
TGTGCCAGCAGCCAACCGAAGGGGATGAACACTGAAGCTTTCTTT
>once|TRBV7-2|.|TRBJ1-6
CASTLTGTNSPLHF
TGTGCCAGCACTCTAACAGGGACTAATTCACCCCTCCACTTT
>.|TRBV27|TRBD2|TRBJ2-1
CASSSRTSGGTNEQFF
TGTGCCAGCAGCTCCCGGACTAGCGGGGGGACCAATGAGCAGTTCTTC
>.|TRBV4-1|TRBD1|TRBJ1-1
CASSQRRTGNTEAFF
TGCGCCAGCAGCCAACGTCGGACAGGGAACACTGAAGCTTTCTTT
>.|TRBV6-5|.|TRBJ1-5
CASSPPGQSNQPQHF
TGTGCCAGCAGTCCCCCGGGACAAAGCAATCAGCCCCAGCATTTT
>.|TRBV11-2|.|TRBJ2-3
CASSSTPRFAGPDTDTQYF
TGTGCCAGCAGCTCCACACCTAGATTCGCGGGCCCCGACACAGATACGCAGTATTTT
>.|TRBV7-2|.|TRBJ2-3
CASSSSGSIRTDTQYF
TGTGCCAGCAGCTCCTCCGGGAGTATCCGCACAGATACGCAGTATTTT
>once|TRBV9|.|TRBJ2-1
CASSVGLHEQFF
TGTGCCAGCAGCGTAGGACTCCATGAGCAGTTCTTC
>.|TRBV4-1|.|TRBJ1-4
CASSQQGSGNEKLFF
TGCGCCAGCAGCCAACAGGGGAGCGGTAATGAAAAACTGTTTTTT
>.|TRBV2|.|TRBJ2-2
CASTAIDSSGELFF
TGTGCCAGCACCGCTATAGACAGTTCAGGGGAGCTGTTTTTT
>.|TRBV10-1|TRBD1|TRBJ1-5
CARTPRDRNQPQHF
TGCGCCAGGACGCCCCGGGACAGAAATCAGCCCCAGCATTTT
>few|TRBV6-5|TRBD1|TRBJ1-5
CASRDRGDNQPQHF
TGTGCCAGCAGAGACAGGGGGGACAATCAGCCCCAGCATTTT
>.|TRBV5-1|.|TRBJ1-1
CASAGQLNTEAFF
TGCGCCAGCGCTGGACAGTTAAACACTGAAGCTTTCTTT
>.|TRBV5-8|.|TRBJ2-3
CASSWTGGTADTQYF
TGTGCCAGCAGCTGGACCGGGGGAACGGCAGATACGCAGTATTTT
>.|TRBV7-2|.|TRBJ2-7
CASSLEHLGRQEVTYEQYF
TGTGCCAGCAGCTTAGAGCATTTGGGACGACAGGAGGTTACCTACGAGCAGTACTTC
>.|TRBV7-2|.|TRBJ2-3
CASSLAGGRTDTQYF
TGTGCCAGCAGCTTAGCGGGGGGGCGGACAGATACGCAGTATTTT
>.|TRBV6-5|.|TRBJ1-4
CAATRTATNEKLFF
TGTGCCGCCACCAGGACAGCAACTAATGAAAAACTGTTTTTT
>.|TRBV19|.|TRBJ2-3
CASSGFPADTQYF
TGTGCCAGCTCAGGGTTTCCTGCAGATACGCAGTATTTT
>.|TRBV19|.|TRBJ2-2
CASSFRADGELFF
TGTGCCAGTAGTTTCAGGGCGGACGGGGAGCTGTTTTTT
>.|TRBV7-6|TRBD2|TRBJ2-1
CASSLRAGTSGGAPSTDEQFF
TGTGCCAGCAGCTTAAGGGCGGGGACTAGCGGGGGGGCCCCTTCCACAGATGAGCAGTTCTTC
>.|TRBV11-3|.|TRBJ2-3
CASSSGFSTDTQYF
TGTGCCAGCAGCAGCGGGTTCAGCACAGATACGCAGTATTTT
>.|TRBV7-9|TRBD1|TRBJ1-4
CASSLGQTLMRNEKLFF
TGTGCCAGCAGCTTGGGACAGACATTAATGAGGAATGAAAAACTGTTTTTT
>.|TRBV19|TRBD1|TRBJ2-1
CASSVIDRGRDEQFF
TGTGCCAGTAGTGTAATCGACAGGGGGCGGGATGAGCAGTTCTTC
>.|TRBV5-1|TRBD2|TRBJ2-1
CASSYSGGEYNEQFF
TGCGCCAGCAGCTATAGCGGGGGGGAATACAATGAGCAGTTCTTC
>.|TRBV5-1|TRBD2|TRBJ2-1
CASSLAASGGYNEQFF
TGCGCCAGCAGCTTGGCCGCTAGCGGGGGTTACAATGAGCAGTTCTTC
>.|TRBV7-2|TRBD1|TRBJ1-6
CASSPTGQGRSNSPLHF
TGTGCCAGCAGTCCCACGGGACAGGGAAGGAGTAATTCACCCCTCCACTTT
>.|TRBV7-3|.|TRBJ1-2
CASSFTGLGGYTF
TGTGCCAGCAGCTTCACAGGGCTAGGAGGCTACACCTTC
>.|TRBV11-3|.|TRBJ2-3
CASSSRQGGDTQYF
TGTGCCAGCAGCTCGCGGCAGGGCGGAGATACGCAGTATTTT
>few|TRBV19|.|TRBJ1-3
CASRPGTGNTIYF
TGTGCCAGTAGGCCGGGGACTGGAAACACCATATATTTT
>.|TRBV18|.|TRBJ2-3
CASSSWTREEDTQYF
TGTGCCAGCTCATCGTGGACTCGCGAGGAAGATACGCAGTATTTT